Listed below are T cell receptor beta chains from one sample, sequenced in a study of T cells in Graves' hyperthyroidism and ophthalmopathy. MiXCR was run by TCRdb on the multiplex PCR reads, yielding one entry per CDR3 protein. The table records hundreds of thousands of distinct CDR3 sequences, 15% of them present only once. The material sequenced was blood. All receptors derive from a young woman with Graves' hyperthyroidism. The CDR3 runs from the conserved cysteine through the conserved F or W. D genes are given only for firm matches. Not every row has a clone size; where given, it reads once, few, many or a size class.

v_call: TRBV6-5
j_call: TRBJ1-2
d_call: -
clone_size: many
cdr3_aa: CASSYSVADGYTF
cdr3_nt: TGTGCCAGCAGTTACTCAGTGGCGGATGGCTACACCTTC

v_call: TRBV28
j_call: TRBJ2-5
d_call: -
clone_size: many
cdr3_aa: CASSFVETQYF
cdr3_nt: TGTGCCAGCAGTTTCGTGGAGACCCAGTACTTC

v_call: TRBV5-6
j_call: TRBJ2-1
d_call: TRBD2
clone_size: -
cdr3_aa: CASSRTSGRADEQFF
cdr3_nt: TGTGCCAGCAGCCGCACTAGCGGGAGGGCCGATGAGCAGTTCTTC

v_call: TRBV28
j_call: TRBJ2-3
d_call: TRBD1
clone_size: -
cdr3_aa: CASSTPGQGTDTQCF
cdr3_nt: TGTGCCAGCAGTACACCGGGACAGGGGACAGATACGCAGTGTTTT

v_call: TRBV7-9
j_call: TRBJ2-7
d_call: -
clone_size: -
cdr3_aa: CASSSIRTGSYEQYF
cdr3_nt: TGTGCCAGCAGTTCAATTCGGACGGGTTCCTACGAGCAGTACTTC

v_call: TRBV14
j_call: TRBJ2-7
d_call: TRBD1
clone_size: -
cdr3_aa: CASSRYRDRASYEQCF
cdr3_nt: TGTGCCAGCAGCCGCTACCGGGACAGGGCGTCCTACGAGCAGTGCTTC

v_call: TRBV7-2
j_call: TRBJ2-1
d_call: -
clone_size: many
cdr3_aa: CASSPLVGEQFF
cdr3_nt: TGTGCCAGCAGCCCCCTAGTTGGAGAGCAGTTCTTC

v_call: TRBV7-2
j_call: TRBJ2-1
d_call: -
clone_size: -
cdr3_aa: CASSFLRGAYNEQFF
cdr3_nt: TGTGCCAGCAGCTTTCTCAGGGGAGCCTACAATGAGCAGTTCTTC

v_call: TRBV30
j_call: TRBJ2-7
d_call: TRBD2
clone_size: many
cdr3_aa: CAWSPPPRGKERGNEQYF
cdr3_nt: TGTGCCTGGAGCCCTCCCCCCAGGGGTAAGGAGCGGGGGAACGAGCAGTACTTC

v_call: TRBV7-6
j_call: TRBJ1-1
d_call: -
clone_size: many
cdr3_aa: CASSSGEANTEAFF
cdr3_nt: TGTGCCAGCAGCTCCGGGGAAGCCAACACTGAAGCTTTCTTT

v_call: TRBV3-1
j_call: TRBJ1-1
d_call: TRBD1
clone_size: few
cdr3_aa: CASSQEYRGPFF
cdr3_nt: TGTGCCAGCAGCCAAGAATACAGGGGGCCTTTCTTT

v_call: TRBV10-2
j_call: TRBJ1-5
d_call: TRBD1
clone_size: -
cdr3_aa: CASRQGWGNQPQHF
cdr3_nt: TGCGCCAGCAGACAGGGGTGGGGCAATCAGCCCCAGCATTTT

v_call: TRBV30
j_call: TRBJ2-1
d_call: -
clone_size: -
cdr3_aa: CAWSTGMGDEQFF
cdr3_nt: TGTGCCTGGAGTACGGGAATGGGGGATGAGCAGTTCTTC

v_call: TRBV6-1
j_call: TRBJ1-2
d_call: -
clone_size: many
cdr3_aa: CASDYANYGYTF
cdr3_nt: TGTGCCAGCGACTATGCTAACTATGGCTACACCTTC

v_call: TRBV5-1
j_call: TRBJ1-1
d_call: TRBD1
clone_size: few
cdr3_aa: CASSPTGFFAEAFF
cdr3_nt: TGCGCCAGCAGCCCGACAGGGTTTTTCGCTGAAGCTTTCTTT

v_call: TRBV14
j_call: TRBJ2-6
d_call: TRBD1
clone_size: -
cdr3_aa: CASSQDLGETGDSGANVLTF
cdr3_nt: TGTGCCAGCAGCCAAGATTTGGGAGAGACAGGGGATAGTGGGGCCAACGTCCTGACTTTC

v_call: TRBV3-1
j_call: TRBJ1-1
d_call: TRBD1
clone_size: many
cdr3_aa: CASSQDLTTGGTEAFF
cdr3_nt: TGTGCCAGCAGCCAAGATCTAACTACAGGGGGCACTGAAGCTTTCTTT

v_call: TRBV5-4
j_call: TRBJ2-5
d_call: -
clone_size: few
cdr3_aa: CASSLTVAAQETQYF
cdr3_nt: TGTGCCAGCAGCTTGACAGTGGCGGCCCAAGAGACCCAGTACTTC

v_call: TRBV7-2
j_call: TRBJ2-1
d_call: TRBD1
clone_size: -
cdr3_aa: CASSPTGDPYGEQFF
cdr3_nt: TGTGCCAGCAGCCCAACAGGGGACCCCTATGGTGAGCAGTTCTTC

v_call: TRBV6-1
j_call: TRBJ1-5
d_call: -
clone_size: -
cdr3_aa: CASSSRNSNQPQHF
cdr3_nt: TGTGCCAGCAGTAGCCGGAATAGCAATCAGCCCCAGCATTTT

v_call: TRBV2
j_call: TRBJ1-1
d_call: -
clone_size: -
cdr3_aa: CASKVGGPEAFF
cdr3_nt: TGTGCCAGCAAGGTTGGAGGGCCTGAAGCTTTCTTT

v_call: TRBV10-3
j_call: TRBJ2-5
d_call: -
clone_size: few
cdr3_aa: CAISESGRSETQYF
cdr3_nt: TGTGCCATCAGTGAGTCGGGACGATCAGAGACCCAGTACTTC

v_call: TRBV5-1
j_call: TRBJ2-1
d_call: -
clone_size: few
cdr3_aa: CASSFEGTGRKYNEQFF
cdr3_nt: TGCGCCAGCAGCTTTGAGGGTACAGGCCGAAAATACAATGAGCAGTTCTTC

v_call: TRBV20-1
j_call: TRBJ1-2
d_call: -
clone_size: -
cdr3_aa: CSARDRKGNYGYTF
cdr3_nt: TGCAGTGCTAGGGACAGAAAGGGCAACTATGGCTACACCTTC

v_call: TRBV7-9
j_call: TRBJ1-5
d_call: TRBD1
clone_size: -
cdr3_aa: CASSLQGTNQPQHF
cdr3_nt: TGTGCCAGCAGCCTACAGGGGACCAATCAGCCCCAGCATTTT

v_call: TRBV27
j_call: TRBJ2-1
d_call: TRBD2
clone_size: -
cdr3_aa: CASSLMGLAGGGYNEQFF
cdr3_nt: TGTGCCAGCAGTTTGATGGGGCTAGCGGGAGGGGGCTACAATGAGCAGTTCTTC

v_call: TRBV5-1
j_call: TRBJ2-7
d_call: -
clone_size: many
cdr3_aa: CASSGGTEVYEQYF
cdr3_nt: TGCGCCAGCAGCGGAGGGACAGAGGTCTACGAGCAGTACTTC

v_call: TRBV13
j_call: TRBJ2-7
d_call: TRBD2
clone_size: -
cdr3_aa: CASRLAGVTSSYEQYF
cdr3_nt: TGTGCCAGCAGACTAGCGGGAGTCACCTCCTCCTACGAGCAGTACTTC

v_call: TRBV4-1
j_call: TRBJ1-1
d_call: -
clone_size: -
cdr3_aa: CASLHLGGLYTEAFF
cdr3_nt: TGCGCCAGCCTCCATCTTGGGGGGCTTTACACTGAAGCTTTCTTT

v_call: TRBV7-3
j_call: TRBJ2-7
d_call: TRBD1
clone_size: -
cdr3_aa: CASSWDRDYEQYF
cdr3_nt: TGTGCCAGCAGCTGGGACAGGGACTACGAGCAGTACTTC

v_call: TRBV27
j_call: TRBJ2-7
d_call: -
clone_size: many
cdr3_aa: CASSLAGTFYEQYF
cdr3_nt: TGTGCCAGCAGTCTCGCCGGGACCTTCTACGAGCAGTACTTC

v_call: TRBV11-2
j_call: TRBJ1-6
d_call: -
clone_size: -
cdr3_aa: CASSQETQSSYNSPLHF
cdr3_nt: TGTGCCAGCAGCCAAGAAACCCAGAGCTCCTATAATTCACCCCTCCACTTT

v_call: TRBV6-1
j_call: TRBJ1-3
d_call: -
clone_size: few
cdr3_aa: CASRSDSFSGNTIYF
cdr3_nt: TGTGCCAGCAGATCCGACAGTTTCTCTGGAAACACCATATATTTT

v_call: TRBV29-1
j_call: TRBJ2-3
d_call: TRBD2
clone_size: few
cdr3_aa: CSVPSTSGKGYTDTQYF
cdr3_nt: TGCAGCGTTCCATCGACTAGCGGGAAGGGGTATACAGATACGCAGTATTTT

v_call: TRBV28
j_call: TRBJ2-1
d_call: -
clone_size: many
cdr3_aa: CASSFRASDNEQFF
cdr3_nt: TGTGCCAGCAGTTTTCGGGCTAGCGACAATGAGCAGTTCTTC

v_call: TRBV6-2/TRBV6-3
j_call: TRBJ2-3
d_call: -
clone_size: few
cdr3_aa: CAAREVGADTQYF
cdr3_nt: TGTGCCGCCAGGGAGGTGGGCGCAGATACGCAGTATTTT

v_call: TRBV11-1
j_call: TRBJ2-1
d_call: -
clone_size: many
cdr3_aa: CASSVRDLYNEQFF
cdr3_nt: TGTGCCAGCAGCGTCCGGGACTTGTACAATGAGCAGTTCTTC

v_call: TRBV6-1
j_call: TRBJ2-3
d_call: -
clone_size: -
cdr3_aa: CASTPSQGTDTQYF
cdr3_nt: TGTGCCAGCACTCCATCCCAGGGCACAGATACGCAGTATTTT

v_call: TRBV18
j_call: TRBJ2-5
d_call: -
clone_size: many
cdr3_aa: CASSPVRGKETQYF
cdr3_nt: TGTGCCAGCTCACCAGTGCGAGGGAAAGAGACCCAGTACTTC

v_call: TRBV19
j_call: TRBJ2-3
d_call: -
clone_size: -
cdr3_aa: CASSGGPRNADTQYF
cdr3_nt: TGTGCCAGTAGCGGGGGGCCCCGGAACGCAGATACGCAGTATTTT

v_call: TRBV5-1
j_call: TRBJ2-3
d_call: -
clone_size: -
cdr3_aa: CASSLEGLLTDTQYF
cdr3_nt: TGCGCCAGCAGCTTGGAAGGTCTCCTCACAGATACGCAGTATTTT

v_call: TRBV19
j_call: TRBJ2-7
d_call: -
clone_size: few
cdr3_aa: CASSKNGRGLNEQYF
cdr3_nt: TGTGCCAGTAGTAAAAACGGGAGGGGGCTCAACGAGCAGTACTTC